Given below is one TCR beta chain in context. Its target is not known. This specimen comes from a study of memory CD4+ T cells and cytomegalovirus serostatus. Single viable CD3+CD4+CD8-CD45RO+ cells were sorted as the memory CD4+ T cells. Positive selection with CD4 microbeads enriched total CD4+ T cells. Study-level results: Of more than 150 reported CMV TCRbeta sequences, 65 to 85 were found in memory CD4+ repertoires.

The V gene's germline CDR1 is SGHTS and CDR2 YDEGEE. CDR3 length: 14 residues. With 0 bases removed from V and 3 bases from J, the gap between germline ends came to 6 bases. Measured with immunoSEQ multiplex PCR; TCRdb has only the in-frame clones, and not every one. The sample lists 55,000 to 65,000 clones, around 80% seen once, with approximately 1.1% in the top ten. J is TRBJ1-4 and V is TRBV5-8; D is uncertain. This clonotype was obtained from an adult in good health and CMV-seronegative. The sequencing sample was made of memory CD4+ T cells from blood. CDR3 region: CASSLGNPNEKLFF. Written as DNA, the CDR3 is TGTGCCAGCAGCTTGGGGAATCCTAATGAAAAACTGTTTTTT.